The 18 T cell receptor beta chains listed next were all sequenced from one sample in a study of blood T cell repertoires in COVID-19 (TCRdb year 2020). Preparation of the library involved the immunoSEQ multiplex PCR assay. TCRdb provides this immuneACCESS table in a form limited to in-frame rearrangements. Some clones are lacking; in checked studies, under half of them reflect an unresolved V gene, and why the rest are absent is not known. Counted in this sample were some 150,000 clones; more than 80% of them appeared once. Clones ranked in the top ten supply 4.5% to 6% of the sample. The specimen was peripheral blood. The receptors here all came from a human donor in a cohort sampled during active COVID-19.

V is TRBV18 and J is TRBJ2-1; 13 bases align to TRBD2. Germline values: CDR1 KGHSH, CDR2 LQKENI. The CDR3 is made up of 15 amino acids. The V segment lost 3 bases and the J segment 9 bases; nucleotides outside the gene matches: 5. The CDR3 DNA reads TGTGCCAGCTCACCTCAGACTAGCGGGGGGCCTGAGCAGTTCTTC. Translating it yields CASSPQTSGGPEQFF.

This clone has only one observation. The CDR3 here is CASYGGVGKPQHF. CDR3 in DNA: TGTGCCAGCTATGGCGGGGTAGGGAAGCCCCAGCATTTT. This chain links TRBV6-5 with TRBJ1-5; no firm D call. CDR3 length: 13 amino acids. Germline CDR1 and CDR2: MNHEY and SVGAGI. Trimming stripped 8 bases from V and 8 bases from J, with 16 bases between.

V gene TRBV6-5 combines with J gene TRBJ2-2; a weak D match, TRBD1 (6 bases). Germline CDR1 MNHEY, CDR2 SVGAGI. The V end was cut by 5 bases, the J end by 5 bases, with 15 bases between. The CDR3 spans 15 residues. CDR3 nucleotides: TGTGCCAGCAGTAGGACAGACCGAACAACCGGGGAGCTGTTTTTT. Amino acids: CASSRTDRTTGELFF.

V and J are TRBV7-2 and TRBJ1-2, with TRBD1 matching 7 bases. V lost 2 bases to trimming and J lost 8 bases; unmatched junction nucleotides: 2. This CDR3 region has 12 residues. Germline lookup yields CDR1 SGHTA and CDR2 FQGNSA. CDR3 loop: CASSLTGVGYTF. Here the CDR3 DNA reads TGTGCCAGCAGCTTAACAGGGGTGGGCTACACCTTC.

The chain employs TRBV5-8 and TRBJ2-1; possible D gene TRBD1, 6 bases. Germline CDR1 reads SGHTS; CDR2 reads YDEGEE. Trimming stripped 4 bases from V and 0 bases from J, with 11 bases between. The CDR3 has 15 amino acids. DNA of the CDR3: TGTGCCAGCAGCCTGACAGGTTCCTCCTACAATGAGCAGTTCTTC. It specifies CASSLTGSSYNEQFF. The whole variable domain, filled in from reference TRBV5-8 and TRBJ2-1, reads EAGVTQSPTHLIKTRGQQATLRCSPISGHTSVYWYQQALGLGLQFLLWYDEGEERNRGNFPPRFSGRQFPNYSSELNVNALELEDSALYLCASSLTGSSYNEQFFGPGTRLTVL.

The chain is built from TRBV2 and TRBJ2-1, with D possibly matching TRBD2 (6 bases). The CDR3 totals 11 residues. V lost 8 bases, J lost 7 bases, and 9 bases lay in between. Germline V lookup: CDR1 SNHLY, CDR2 FYNNEI. CDR3: CASLRGNEQFF. The CDR3 DNA reads TGTGCCAGCCTACGGGGGAATGAGCAGTTCTTC.

The J gene is TRBJ1-2, the V gene TRBV5-1; TRBD1 might be the D (6 bases). The V end was cut by 1 base, the J end by 4 bases, with 14 bases between. The CDR3 runs 15 residues. Per the germline V gene, CDR1 is SGHRS and CDR2 is YFSETQ. The CDR3 is CASSLLSTGSYGYTF. The CDR3 region has the DNA TGCGCCAGCAGCTTGTTGTCAACAGGGAGCTATGGCTACACCTTC.

The gene calls are TRBV29-1 and TRBJ1-1; 7 bases match TRBD1. Looked up from germline, CDR1 is SQVTM and CDR2 is ANQGSEA. Germline trimming cut 4 bases from V and 1 base from J; bases unmatched to any gene: 6. This CDR3 contains 14 residues. CDR3 residues: CSVGKWTGNTEAFF. CDR3 nucleotide sequence: TGCAGCGTTGGGAAATGGACAGGGAACACTGAAGCTTTCTTT.

The V and J genes are TRBV7-8 and TRBJ2-7; D is unresolved. The CDR3 is 16 residues long. The germline V gene encodes CDR1 SGHVS and CDR2 FQNEAQ. The ends were cut back, 1 base at V and 1 base at J, with 14 bases in the middle. CDR3 DNA sequence: TGTGCCAGCAGCTTAGGAAGCCGGCAGGCGTCCTACGAGCAGTACTTC. This codes for CASSLGSRQASYEQYF.

The V call is TRBV30, the J call TRBJ2-1; 9 positions agree with TRBD2. The CDR3 extends over 12 amino acids. The germline V gene encodes CDR1 GTSNPN and CDR2 SVGIG (reference sequence). V was clipped by 0 bases and J by 14 bases; unmatched bases: 5. CDR3 in amino acids: CAWSVRGRAKFF. The CDR3 bases are TGTGCCTGGAGTGTTCGCGGGAGGGCGAAGTTCTTC. The full variable domain, completed using reference TRBV30 and TRBJ2-1, is SQTIHQWPATLVQPVGSPLSLECTVEGTSNPNLYWYRQAAGRGLQLLFYSVGIGQISSEVPQNLSASRPQDRQFILSSKKLLLSDSGFYLCAWSVRGRAKFFGPGTRLTVL.

This rearrangement joins TRBV11-2 to TRBJ2-1; 12 bases map to TRBD2. Germline V CDR1 and CDR2: SGHAT, FQNNGV. J gave up 7 bases and V 1 base, and 8 bases lay outside the gene matches. The CDR3 is 17 residues long. The CDR3: CASSLVILAGGMNEQFF. The CDR3 DNA is TGTGCCAGCAGCTTAGTTATCCTAGCGGGAGGGATGAATGAGCAGTTCTTC.

This clone was seen a single time. The chain is built from TRBV25-1 and TRBJ1-5; D remains unclear. The V gene's germline CDR1 is MGHDK and CDR2 SYGVNS. Deletions cut 4 bases from V and 0 bases from J, with 4 bases between. The CDR3 has 13 residues. The CDR3 here is CASSAGSNQPQHF. The CDR3 DNA reads as TGTGCCAGCAGTGCAGGTAGCAATCAGCCCCAGCATTTT.

This chain links TRBV30 with TRBJ2-2, with D perhaps TRBD1 (6 bases). This CDR3 contains 14 residues. The germline V gene encodes CDR1 GTSNPN and CDR2 SVGIG (reference sequence). With 4 bases removed from V and 1 base from J, the gap between germline ends came to 10 bases. CDR3 coding DNA: TGTGCCTGGACCGGGACACGGAACACCGGGGAGCTGTTTTTT. Amino acid sequence: CAWTGTRNTGELFF. The full variable domain, its missing parts supplied by reference TRBV30 and TRBJ2-2, is SQTIHQWPATLVQPVGSPLSLECTVEGTSNPNLYWYRQAAGRGLQLLFYSVGIGQISSEVPQNLSASRPQDRQFILSSKKLLLSDSGFYLCAWTGTRNTGELFFGEGSRLTVL.

This clone was seen only a few times. The J gene is TRBJ1-5, the V gene TRBV5-3, with 8 nucleotides matching TRBD1. TRBV5-3 is an ORF, and what it does is uncertain. J gave up 4 bases and V 10 bases, and 13 bases lay outside the gene matches. The CDR3 runs 15 residues. The CDR3 protein is CAPGGGQGRNQPQHF. The CDR3 DNA reads as TGTGCCCCGGGAGGAGGACAGGGTCGAAATCAGCCCCAGCATTTT.

Here the CDR3 DNA reads TGTGCCAGCAGCCTACTGGGCAGTTCCACCGGGGAGCTGTTTTTT. As protein: CASSLLGSSTGELFF. The V call is TRBV7-6, the J call TRBJ2-2; D not resolved. This CDR3 region has 15 residues. Per the germline V gene, CDR1 is SGHVS and CDR2 is FNYEAQ. With 5 bases removed from V and 4 bases from J, the gap between germline ends came to 14 bases.

Only a few counts were recorded for this clone. The chain employs TRBV6-5 and TRBJ2-3, with TRBD2 matching 8 bases. CDR3 size: 15 residues. CDR1 and CDR2 (germline): MNHEY, SVGAGI. Unmatched junction bases numbered 3, after V lost 0 bases and J lost 4 bases. The CDR3, as DNA: TGTGCCAGCAGTTACTCGGCGGGGGGCGCAGATACGCAGTATTTT. Its translation: CASSYSAGGADTQYF.

CDR3 in DNA: TGTGCCAGCAGGCTAGAAGAGACCCAGTACTTC. It specifies CASRLEETQYF. This chain uses TRBV2 with TRBJ2-5, with D unclear. This CDR3 contains 11 residues. CDR1 and CDR2 (germline): SNHLY, FYNNEI. V was clipped by 6 bases and J by 3 bases, with 5 bases between them.

The chain employs TRBV7-2 and TRBJ2-5; 10 nucleotides align to TRBD2. The CDR3 extends over 13 amino acids. Germline V CDR1 and CDR2: SGHTA, FQGNSA. The ends lost 8 bases at V and 1 base at J; junction bases unmatched: 1. The CDR3 is CASQRGGQETQYF. The CDR3 nucleotides are TGTGCCAGCCAGCGGGGGGGCCAAGAGACCCAGTACTTC.